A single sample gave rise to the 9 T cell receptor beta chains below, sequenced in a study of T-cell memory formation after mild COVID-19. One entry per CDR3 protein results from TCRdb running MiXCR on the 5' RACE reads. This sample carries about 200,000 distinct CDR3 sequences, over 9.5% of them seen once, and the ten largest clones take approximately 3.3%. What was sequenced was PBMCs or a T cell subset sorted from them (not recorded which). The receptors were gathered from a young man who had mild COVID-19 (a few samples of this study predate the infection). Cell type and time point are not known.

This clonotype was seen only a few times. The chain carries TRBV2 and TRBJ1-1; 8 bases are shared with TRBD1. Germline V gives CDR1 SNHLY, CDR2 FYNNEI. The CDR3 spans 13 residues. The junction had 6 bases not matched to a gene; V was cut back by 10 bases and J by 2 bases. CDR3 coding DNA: TGTGCCACCGCCGGACAGGGAAACACTGAAGCTTTCTTT. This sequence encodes CATAGQGNTEAFF.

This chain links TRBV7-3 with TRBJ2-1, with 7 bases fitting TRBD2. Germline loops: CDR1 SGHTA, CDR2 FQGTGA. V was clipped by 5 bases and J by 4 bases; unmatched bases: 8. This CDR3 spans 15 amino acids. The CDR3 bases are TGTGCCAGCAGCACGCAGACTAGCTCTTACAATGAGCAGTTCTTC. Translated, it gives CASSTQTSSYNEQFF.

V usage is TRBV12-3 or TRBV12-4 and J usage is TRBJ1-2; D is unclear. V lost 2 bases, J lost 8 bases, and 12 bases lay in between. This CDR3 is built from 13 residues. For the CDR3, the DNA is TGTGCCAGCAGTTTAAGGAGGTCGGCGGGCTACACCTTC. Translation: CASSLRRSAGYTF.

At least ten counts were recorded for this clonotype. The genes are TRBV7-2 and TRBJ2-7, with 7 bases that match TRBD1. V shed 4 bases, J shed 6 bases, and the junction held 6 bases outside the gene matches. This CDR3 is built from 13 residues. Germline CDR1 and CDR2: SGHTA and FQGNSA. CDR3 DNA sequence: TGTGCCAGCAGCTCTGGGACAGCGCGCGAGCAGTACTTC. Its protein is CASSSGTAREQYF.

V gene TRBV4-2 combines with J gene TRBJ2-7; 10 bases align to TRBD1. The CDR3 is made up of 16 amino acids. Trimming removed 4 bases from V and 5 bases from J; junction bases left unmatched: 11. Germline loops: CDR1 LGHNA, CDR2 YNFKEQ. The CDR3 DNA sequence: TGTGCCAGCAGCCCGTCACCGGGACAGGGGTTGGACGAGCAGTACTTC. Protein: CASSPSPGQGLDEQYF.

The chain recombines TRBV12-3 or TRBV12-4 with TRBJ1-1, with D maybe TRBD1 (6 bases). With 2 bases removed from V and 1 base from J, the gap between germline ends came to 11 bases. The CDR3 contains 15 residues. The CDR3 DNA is TGTGCCAGCAGTTTAAACTACAGGGAGAACACTGAAGCTTTCTTT. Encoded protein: CASSLNYRENTEAFF.

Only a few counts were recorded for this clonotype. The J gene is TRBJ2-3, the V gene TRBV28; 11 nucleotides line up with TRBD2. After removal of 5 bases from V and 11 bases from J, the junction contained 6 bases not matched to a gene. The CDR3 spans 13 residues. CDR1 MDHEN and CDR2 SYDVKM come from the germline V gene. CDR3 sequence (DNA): TGTGCCAGCAGTCCCGAGCTAGCGGGGGGGCAGTATTTT. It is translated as CASSPELAGGQYF.

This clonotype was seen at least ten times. CDR3 sequence reads: CASSPQADTQYF. CDR3 DNA: TGTGCCAGCAGTCCCCAGGCAGATACGCAGTATTTT. The rearrangement uses TRBV11-2 and TRBJ2-3; D call uncertain. V lost 6 bases, J lost 4 bases, and 8 bases lay in between. Germline loops: CDR1 SGHAT, CDR2 FQNNGV. This CDR3 comprises 12 residues.

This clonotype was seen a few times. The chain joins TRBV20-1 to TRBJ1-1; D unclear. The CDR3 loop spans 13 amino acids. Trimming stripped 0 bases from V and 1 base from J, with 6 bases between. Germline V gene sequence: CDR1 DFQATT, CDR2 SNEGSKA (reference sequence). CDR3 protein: CSARDRRNTEAFF. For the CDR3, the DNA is TGCAGTGCTAGAGACAGGCGGAACACTGAAGCTTTCTTT.